Following are 5 T cell receptor beta chains from one sample sequenced in a study of CD8 T cells in Susac syndrome. Reverse transcription of about 0.5 to 1 ug RNA used random hexamers. TCRdb passed the immunoSEQ multiplex PCR reads through MiXCR, listing each CDR3 protein once. The sample records over 130,000 distinct CDR3 sequences, approximately 96% being singletons. Sequencing input: CD4+ T cells from PBMCs. These TCRs come from a human donor with multiple sclerosis.

The chain is built from TRBV5-6 and TRBJ2-7; 7 positions agree with TRBD1. CDR3 length: 13 amino acids. CDR1 and CDR2 from the germline V gene are SGHDT and YYEEEE. The V gene end was trimmed by 5 bases and the J gene end by 3 bases; junction bases not matched to a gene: 5. The CDR3 DNA reads as TGTGCCAGCAGTTTCACAGGGGTCTACGAGCAGTACTTC. Translation gives CASSFTGVYEQYF.

V gene TRBV5-1 combines with J gene TRBJ2-7, with D perhaps TRBD1 (6 bases). Germline CDR1 and CDR2: SGHRS and YFSETQ. V dropped 2 bases and J dropped 0 bases, with 9 bases sitting between them. The CDR3 length is 14 residues. CDR3 sequence (DNA): TGCGCCAGCAGCTTAGGGGACATCTCCTACGAGCAGTACTTC. Protein: CASSLGDISYEQYF.

This chain joins TRBV7-3 and TRBJ2-3, with D tentatively TRBD1 or TRBD2 (5 bases each). The CDR3 is made up of 13 amino acids. Between the trimmed V and J ends, which lost 5 bases and 2 bases, there was a span of 8 bases. Germline assignment: CDR1 SGHTA and CDR2 FQGTGA. DNA of the CDR3: TGTGCCAGCAGCCCCGGGACCACAGATACGCAGTATTTT. It translates to CASSPGTTDTQYF.

The V gene is TRBV5-6, the J gene TRBJ2-1; TRBD2 matches at 8 bases. This CDR3 is built from 16 residues. Losses at the gene ends were 4 bases for V and 0 bases for J; bases not matched to a gene: 6. Germline V lookup: CDR1 SGHDT, CDR2 YYEEEE. The CDR3 DNA reads TGTGCCAGCAGCCCTAAACTAGCGGCCTCCTACAATGAGCAGTTCTTC. It translates to CASSPKLAASYNEQFF. Using reference TRBV5-6 and TRBJ2-1 for the parts outside the CDR3, the full variable domain is DAGVTQSPTHLIKTRGQQVTLRCSPKSGHDTVSWYQQALGQGPQFIFQYYEEEERQRGNFPDRFSGHQFPNYSSELNVNALLLGDSALYLCASSPKLAASYNEQFFGPGTRLTVL.

This sequence joins TRBV6-5 and TRBJ1-1; 7 bases are shared with TRBD1. This CDR3 is 17 amino acids long. Germline V gene lookup returns CDR1 MNHEY and CDR2 SVGAGI. The V and J ends lost 0 bases and 3 bases, in that order; junction bases with no gene match: 10. This CDR3 reads CASSYSLPGGIYTEAFF. In DNA, the CDR3 is TGTGCCAGCAGTTACTCGTTGCCAGGGGGTATCTACACTGAAGCTTTCTTT.